This T cell receptor beta chain was recorded in a study of T cell repertoires and HLA-DP antigens. Study-wide background: Pre-culture CD4+ samples used around 1,100 ng DNA versus roughly 200 ng for CD137+CD4+ sorts.

Of note for this clone: No antigen is known for it.

The germline V gene encodes CDR1 SGHRS and CDR2 YFSETQ. The length of the CDR3 is 14 residues. Trimming removed 5 bases at V and 1 base at J, with 12 bases between. Produced via immunoSEQ multiplex PCR; TCRdb's table is partial and in-frame only. The data contain approximately 110,000 clones, more than 85% of them singletons. The chain combines TRBV5-1 with TRBJ2-5, with a weak D call TRBD1 (5 bases). The clonotype was recovered from a young woman in good health and CMV-seronegative. The sample comprised CD4+ T cells from PBMCs. The CDR3 reads CASRVDSFQETQYF. CDR3 coding DNA: TGCGCCAGCAGAGTCGACAGTTTCCAAGAGACCCAGTACTTC.